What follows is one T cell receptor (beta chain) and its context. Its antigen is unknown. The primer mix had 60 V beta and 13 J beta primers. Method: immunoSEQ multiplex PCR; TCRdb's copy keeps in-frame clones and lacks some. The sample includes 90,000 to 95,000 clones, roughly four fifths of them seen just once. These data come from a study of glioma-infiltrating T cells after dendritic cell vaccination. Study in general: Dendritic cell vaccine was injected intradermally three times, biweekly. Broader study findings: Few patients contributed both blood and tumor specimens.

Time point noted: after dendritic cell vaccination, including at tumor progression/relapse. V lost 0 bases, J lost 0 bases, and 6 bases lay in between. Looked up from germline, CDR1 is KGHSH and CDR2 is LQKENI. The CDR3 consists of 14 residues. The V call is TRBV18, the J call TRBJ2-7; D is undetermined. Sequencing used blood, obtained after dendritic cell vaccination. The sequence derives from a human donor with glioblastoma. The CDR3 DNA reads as TGTGCCAGCTCACCACCGGGCCCCTCCTACGAGCAGTACTTC. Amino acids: CASSPPGPSYEQYF.